Listed here are 5 T cell receptor beta chains from one sample, sequenced in a study of cytomegalovirus exposure and HLA in healthy donors. PCR involved 60 Vbeta and 13 Jbeta primers. Measured with immunoSEQ multiplex PCR; TCRdb has only the in-frame clones, and not every one. The table includes approximately 70,000 clones, 70% to 80% detected once. Sequencing used PBMCs. Receptors originate from a man between 45 and 60 years old in good health and CMV-seronegative.

This chain uses TRBV7-3 with TRBJ1-2; TRBD1 aligns across 10 bases. CDR3 length: 14 residues. Germline V gene sequence: CDR1 SGHTA, CDR2 FQGTGA. V was clipped by 3 bases and J by 7 bases; unmatched bases: 5. CDR3 coding DNA: TGTGCCAGCAGCTTCGGGACAGGGGTGTTTGGCTACACCTTC. As protein: CASSFGTGVFGYTF. Filled out from reference TRBV7-3 and TRBJ1-2, the complete variable domain reads GAGVSQTPSNKVTEKGKYVELRCDPISGHTALYWYRQSLGQGPEFLIYFQGTGAADDSGLPNDRFFAVRPEGSVSTLKIQRTERGDSAVYLCASSFGTGVFGYTFGSGTRLTVV.

This clone was observed a handful of times. Other nucleotide sequences from this sample produce the same CDR3. This chain joins TRBV5-4 and TRBJ1-4; D gene unclear. Germline V gene data show CDR1 as SGHNT and CDR2 as YYREEE (reference sequence). There are 11 residues in the CDR3. The germline V and J ends were trimmed by 4 bases and 5 bases, with 3 bases remaining between them. The DNA of the CDR3 is TGTGCCAGCAGCCAAAATGAAAAACTGTTTTTT. Amino acid sequence: CASSQNEKLFF.

The rearrangement links TRBV27 to TRBJ1-6; unclear D gene. CDR1 and CDR2 (germline): MNHEY, SMNVEV (reference sequence). Trimming removed 2 bases from V and 6 bases from J, with 2 bases in between. This CDR3 contains 12 residues. The CDR3 loop is CASSLLNSPLHF. The CDR3 coding sequence is TGTGCCAGCAGTTTACTTAATTCACCCCTCCACTTT.

The chain carries TRBV6-5 and TRBJ2-3; tentative D call: TRBD1 (5 bases). The germline CDR1 and CDR2 sequences are MNHEY and SVGAGI. V lost 6 bases and J lost 2, with 9 bases in between. The CDR3 covers 13 residues. The CDR3 reads CASSRQITDTQYF. CDR3 coding DNA: TGTGCCAGCAGCAGACAGATCACAGATACGCAGTATTTT.

This clone was observed a few times. The rearrangement joins TRBV13 to TRBJ1-3; no firm D call. Looked up from germline, CDR1 is PRHDT and CDR2 is FYEKMQ (reference sequence). With 3 bases removed from V and 0 bases from J, the gap between germline ends came to 6 bases. This CDR3 comprises 14 residues. The CDR3 DNA reads TGTGCCAGCAGCTTGAGGGCCTCTGGAAACACCATATATTTT. Protein product: CASSLRASGNTIYF. The full variable domain, rest sourced from reference TRBV13 and TRBJ1-3, is AAGVIQSPRHLIKEKRETATLKCYPIPRHDTVYWYQQGPGQDPQFLISFYEKMQSDKGSIPDRFSAQQFSDYHSELNMSSLELGDSALYFCASSLRASGNTIYFGEGSWLTVV.